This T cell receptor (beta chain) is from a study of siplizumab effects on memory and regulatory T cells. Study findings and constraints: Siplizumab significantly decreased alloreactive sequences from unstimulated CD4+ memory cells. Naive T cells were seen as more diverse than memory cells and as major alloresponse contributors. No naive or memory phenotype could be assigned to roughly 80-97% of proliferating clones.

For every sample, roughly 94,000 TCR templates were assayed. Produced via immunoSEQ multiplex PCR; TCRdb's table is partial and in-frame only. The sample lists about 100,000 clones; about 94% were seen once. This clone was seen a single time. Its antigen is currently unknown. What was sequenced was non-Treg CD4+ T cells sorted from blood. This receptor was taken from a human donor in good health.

The CDR3 DNA sequence: TGTGCCAGCAGTGGGAGACTCCCCTATAGCACAGATACGCAGTATTTT. It encodes CASSGRLPYSTDTQYF. V is TRBV6-1 and J is TRBJ2-3; D unresolved. Per germline, CDR1 MNHNS and CDR2 SASEGT. The CDR3 totals 16 residues. Trimming took 4 bases from V and 0 from J, leaving 14 bases between them.